This entry features one T cell receptor (beta chain) sequence. Germline CDR1 is SQVTM and CDR2 is ANQGSEA. CDR3 length equals 12 residues. With 6 bases removed from V and 8 bases from J, the gap between germline ends came to 14 bases. The record originates from a study of shared T cell receptors in the human thymus. Clones were read by immunoSEQ multiplex PCR, and TCRdb kept only the in-frame ones, dropping some. The table has some 760,000 clones, 70% to 90% seen once. This sample also belongs to another study, concerning human thymus T cells.

The source material was thymocytes. This chain connects TRBV29-1 to TRBJ2-1; no firm D call. The receptor comes from a girl less than two years old with a congenital heart defect. The CDR3 spells CSVALDGYEQFF. Written as DNA, the CDR3 is TGCAGCGTCGCGCTAGACGGCTATGAGCAGTTCTTC.